A single sample gave rise to the 28 T cell receptor beta chains below, sequenced in a study of shared clonotypes between healthy human individuals. CD8 cells regarded as naive lacked CD45RO, were positively chosen for CCR7, and omitted terminally differentiated effector memory CD45RA+ cells. This table comes from immunoSEQ multiplex PCR, and its TCRdb copy is limited to in-frame clones, with some not included. The sample has millions of clones; about 95% are singletons. Sequenced: naive CD8+ T cells sorted from blood. These receptors all come from a man younger than 35 in good health.

This clone has only one observation. This chain links TRBV27 with TRBJ2-5; possible D gene TRBD2, 5 bases. Trimming left V 2 bases short and J 4 bases short, with 17 bases between. The germline gives CDR1 MNHEY, CDR2 SMNVEV (reference sequence). The length of the CDR3 is 16 residues. The CDR3, as DNA: TGTGCCAGCAGTTTAGCTCCTGGACTGCCGGTAGAGACCCAGTACTTC. Residues: CASSLAPGLPVETQYF.

This clone was counted once. Other DNA sequences in this sample translate to the same CDR3. The chain employs TRBV19 and TRBJ2-7; D is perhaps TRBD1 (6 bases). V was clipped by 1 base and J by 0 bases, with 7 bases between them. CDR1 is LNHDA and CDR2 is SQIVND in the germline V gene (reference sequence). The CDR3 is 14 amino acids. The CDR3 spells CASSIGTASYEQYF. The CDR3 DNA follows: TGTGCCAGTAGTATAGGGACAGCCTCCTACGAGCAGTACTTC.

The chain employs TRBV5-6 and TRBJ1-1; D might be TRBD1 (5 bases). This CDR3 has 15 residues. V was cut by 4 bases and J by 0 bases, with 13 bases left in between. Germline CDR1 SGHDT, CDR2 YYEEEE. The chain's CDR3 is CASSRGGYMNTEAFF. As DNA, the CDR3 is TGTGCCAGCAGCCGCGGGGGTTACATGAACACTGAAGCTTTCTTT.

The genes are TRBV9 and TRBJ2-5; 11 nucleotides align to TRBD2. The CDR3 is 16 amino acids. Germline V gene data show CDR1 as SGDLS and CDR2 as YYNGEE. Trimming cost V 3 bases and J 2 bases; bases outside gene matches: 6. The chain's CDR3 is CASSAGSSGGQETQYF. Here the CDR3 DNA reads TGTGCCAGCAGCGCCGGTTCTAGCGGGGGGCAAGAGACCCAGTACTTC.

The rearrangement joins TRBV27 to TRBJ2-5, with 16 positions matching TRBD2. V was pared by 0 bases and J by 5 bases, with 3 bases of the junction left unmatched. The germline V gene encodes CDR1 MNHEY and CDR2 SMNVEV (reference sequence). The CDR3 is 17 amino acids. The DNA for the CDR3 is TGTGCCAGCAGTTTATCCGGGACTAGCGGGGGGGAGGAGACCCAGTACTTC. It encodes CASSLSGTSGGEETQYF.

The V call is TRBV7-3, the J call TRBJ1-2; D gene unclear. The V gene lost 1 base and the J gene lost 12 bases, with 9 bases spanning the gap. Germline V gene lookup returns CDR1 SGHTA and CDR2 FQGTGA. This CDR3 comprises 11 residues. The CDR3 sequence: CASSLNPRHTF. The DNA of the CDR3 is TGTGCCAGCAGCTTAAATCCCAGGCACACCTTC.

The gene calls are TRBV9 and TRBJ1-2, with D maybe TRBD1 (6 bases). CDR3 length: 16 residues. The germline V and J ends were trimmed by 4 bases and 3 bases, with 19 bases remaining between them. From germline, CDR1 is SGDLS and CDR2 YYNGEE. In nucleotides, the CDR3 is TGTGCCAGCAGCCCAGAAGGGGGACCGATATACTATGGCTACACCTTC. This encodes CASSPEGGPIYYGYTF.

The chain joins TRBV6-5 to TRBJ1-2; the D gene is possibly TRBD1 (6 bases). Germline CDR1 is MNHEY and CDR2 is SVGAGI. Trimming left V 2 bases short and J 6 bases short, with 13 bases between. This CDR3 has 14 amino acids. CDR3 sequence: CASSYREGVNGYTF. For the CDR3, the DNA is TGTGCCAGCAGTTACAGAGAGGGGGTGAATGGCTACACCTTC.

V usage is TRBV4-1 and J usage is TRBJ2-7; 7 bases agree with TRBD1. V trimming: 1 base; J trimming: 5 bases; junction bases outside the gene matches: 8. The germline gives CDR1 MGHRA, CDR2 YSYEKL. This CDR3 spans 15 amino acids. CDR3 in amino acids: CASSQALGQFHEQYF. CDR3 in DNA: TGCGCCAGCAGCCAAGCTCTGGGACAGTTCCACGAGCAGTACTTC.

The chain combines TRBV9 with TRBJ2-7; D may be TRBD1 or TRBD2 (5 bases each). V was trimmed by 3 bases and J by 1 base, leaving 14 bases between them. The CDR3 runs to 15 residues. CDR1 is SGDLS and CDR2 is YYNGEE in the germline V gene. CDR3 in amino acids: CASSATGAASYEQYF. CDR3 coding DNA: TGTGCCAGCAGCGCCACCGGGGCCGCTTCCTACGAGCAGTACTTC.

This chain joins TRBV6-5 and TRBJ1-6, with D tentatively TRBD1 (6 bases). The CDR3 consists of 14 residues. V lost 6 bases to trimming and J lost 6 bases, with 12 bases between them. Germline lookup yields CDR1 MNHEY and CDR2 SVGAGI. The CDR3 DNA follows: TGTGCCAGCAGAAGAGCAGGGGCTAATTCACCCCTCCACTTT. Amino acid sequence: CASRRAGANSPLHF.

This rearrangement joins TRBV28 to TRBJ2-5; D might be TRBD2 (5 bases). Per the germline V gene, CDR1 is MDHEN and CDR2 is SYDVKM. This CDR3 has 15 residues. V was pared by 5 bases and J by 4 bases, with 17 bases between. This CDR3 is CASSPRGDGGETQYF. The CDR3 DNA follows: TGTGCCAGCAGTCCCCGGGGAGACGGTGGAGAGACCCAGTACTTC.

The chain combines TRBV4-3 with TRBJ2-1; 7 bases map to TRBD2. Trimming removed 4 bases from V and 4 bases from J; junction bases left unmatched: 10. This CDR3 has 16 amino acids. Germline V gene data show CDR1 as LGHNA and CDR2 as YSLEER. The CDR3 nucleotides read TGCGCCAGCAGCCCGTCGGCGACTAGCTTATACAATGAGCAGTTCTTC. As protein: CASSPSATSLYNEQFF.

The rearrangement links TRBV5-4 to TRBJ1-4, with 7 bases lining up with TRBD1. The CDR3 totals 17 residues. Germline assignment: CDR1 SGHNT and CDR2 YYREEE (reference sequence). Trimming at V came to 0 bases and at J to 8 bases, leaving 13 bases not matched to a gene. CDR3: CASSLAGQPLKGEKLFF. The CDR3 nucleotides are TGTGCCAGCAGCTTGGCGGGACAGCCCTTGAAAGGAGAAAAACTGTTTTTT.

This chain connects TRBV6-5 to TRBJ1-1; D is unresolved. Looked up from germline, CDR1 is MNHEY and CDR2 is SVGAGI. CDR3 length: 14 residues. V was cut by 2 bases and J by 3 bases, with 10 bases left in between. The CDR3 protein is CASSYTSDYTEAFF. The CDR3 DNA reads TGTGCCAGCAGTTACACCTCAGATTACACTGAAGCTTTCTTT.

On this clone itself: Other DNA sequences in the sample encode the same CDR3. The chain joins TRBV11-2 to TRBJ1-1, with D tentatively TRBD1 (6 bases). Trimming left V 1 base short and J 8 bases short, with 8 bases between. This CDR3 is built from 12 residues. Germline V gene lookup returns CDR1 SGHAT and CDR2 FQNNGV. CDR3 in DNA: TGTGCCAGCAGCTTAGCTGGGACAGAAGCTTTCTTT. As protein: CASSLAGTEAFF.

The V call is TRBV5-5, the J call TRBJ1-5; a weak D match, TRBD1 (5 bases). Trimming left V 4 bases short and J 6 bases short, with 14 bases between. Germline CDR1 reads SGHKS; CDR2 reads YYEKEE (reference sequence). The CDR3 consists of 14 residues. CDR3 bases: TGTGCCAGCAGCAAAGGGGAGGGCATTCAGCCCCAGCATTTT. Residues: CASSKGEGIQPQHF.

The V and J genes are TRBV2 and TRBJ1-5, with 8 nucleotides matching TRBD1. With V trimmed by 2 bases and J by 2 bases, 11 bases remained unmatched. This CDR3 has 18 residues. The V gene's germline CDR1 is SNHLY and CDR2 FYNNEI. The chain's CDR3 is CASSELGQGAFGNQPQHF. CDR3 sequence (DNA): TGTGCCAGCAGTGAACTCGGCCAGGGGGCGTTTGGCAATCAGCCCCAGCATTTT.

The CDR3 spells CASSEVHHRVDEQYF. The CDR3 DNA is TGTGCCAGCAGTGAAGTCCATCACAGAGTCGACGAGCAGTACTTC. V usage is TRBV6-1 and J usage is TRBJ2-7, with D uncertain. The V end was cut by 1 base, the J end by 5 bases, with 15 bases between. The germline V gene has CDR1 MNHNS and CDR2 SASEGT. The CDR3 is 15 amino acids.

The rearrangement uses TRBV9 and TRBJ2-1; TRBD1 agrees at 7 bases. Trimming at V came to 3 bases and at J to 2 bases, leaving 5 bases not matched to a gene. This CDR3 has 15 amino acids. Germline V CDR1 and CDR2: SGDLS, YYNGEE. The DNA for the CDR3 is TGTGCCAGCAGCGGACAGGGCGAGGCCTACAATGAGCAGTTCTTC. Translated, it gives CASSGQGEAYNEQFF.

The chain is built from TRBV23-1 and TRBJ2-7; perhaps TRBD2 as D (7 bases). TRBV23-1 is flagged as an ORF with uncertain function. V was shortened by 1 base and J by 4 bases, with 11 bases between the two germline ends. The CDR3 spans 14 residues. Here the CDR3 DNA reads TGCGCCAGCAGTCAATGCGGGGGCCAGTACGAGCAGTACTTC. Translating it yields CASSQCGGQYEQYF.

On this clone: Sequence at one end of the junction differs from germline and may be a read error. V is TRBV7-7 and J is TRBJ2-5; the D gene could be TRBD1 or TRBD2 (5 bases each). The germline V gene has CDR1 SSHAT and CDR2 FNYEAQ (reference sequence). CDR3 length: 15 amino acids. The CDR3 nucleotides are TGTGCTAGCAGCCTGAACCAGGGTGGGGGAGAGACCCAGTACTTC. Its protein is CASSLNQGGGETQYF.

The rearrangement joins TRBV5-1 to TRBJ2-1; perhaps D is TRBD1 or TRBD2 (5 bases each). The ends were cut back, 4 bases at V and 8 bases at J, with 19 bases in the middle. The CDR3 contains 15 residues. In germline, CDR1 is SGHRS, CDR2 YFSETQ. The CDR3 loop is CASSPYWGTSDEQFF. The CDR3 bases are TGCGCCAGCAGCCCTTACTGGGGGACCTCGGATGAGCAGTTCTTC.

This CDR3 reads CASSLGMEFYEQYF. Written as DNA, the CDR3 is TGTGCCAGCAGCTTAGGTATGGAGTTCTACGAGCAGTACTTC. The V gene is TRBV13, the J gene TRBJ2-7; D remains ambiguous. CDR3 length: 14 amino acids. Trimming removed 0 bases from V and 3 bases from J, with 9 bases in between. Germline CDR1 and CDR2: PRHDT and FYEKMQ (reference sequence).

The V gene is TRBV7-2, the J gene TRBJ1-1; no definite D call. V shed 1 base and J shed 7 bases, with 13 bases lying between them. CDR1 SGHTA and CDR2 FQGNSA come from the germline V gene. This CDR3 contains 14 residues. Written as DNA, the CDR3 is TGTGCCAGCAGCTTAGTAGTTCGGCGGTATGAAGCTTTCTTT. The encoded protein is CASSLVVRRYEAFF.

The chain employs TRBV13 and TRBJ2-1; 8 bases map to TRBD1. J gave up 6 bases and V 4 bases, and 5 bases lay outside the gene matches. Germline-derived CDR1 and CDR2 are PRHDT and FYEKMQ (reference sequence). The CDR3 has 14 amino acids. DNA of the CDR3: TGTGCCAGCAGCTACAGGGGGACCAGCAATGAGCAGTTCTTC. Translated, it gives CASSYRGTSNEQFF.

The chain is built from TRBV6-5 and TRBJ1-2; D might be TRBD1 (6 bases). CDR1 MNHEY and CDR2 SVGAGI come from the germline V gene. The CDR3 length is 14 residues. Trimming shortened V by 6 bases and J by 3 bases, and 14 bases separated the two germline ends. The CDR3 DNA sequence: TGTGCCAGCAGATTTCGGACAGATTACTATGGCTACACCTTC. It yields the protein CASRFRTDYYGYTF.

The chain carries TRBV18 and TRBJ2-7, with 10 bases aligning to TRBD1. CDR1 is KGHSH and CDR2 is LQKENI in the germline V gene. Trimming at V came to 3 bases and at J to 3 bases, leaving 5 bases not matched to a gene. The CDR3 length is 15 residues. The CDR3 region has the DNA TGTGCCAGCTCACCCTCGACAGGGGGCGACTACGAGCAGTACTTC. Translation: CASSPSTGGDYEQYF.